The T cell receptor (beta chain) described here comes from a study of tumor-infiltrating lymphocytes in primary liver carcinoma. Whole-study context: Each of the samples returned roughly 3.65 to 8 million productive TCRbeta reads (a yield similar across tissue types). Study results and limitations: Relative to tumor region pairs, the tumor-adjacent and tumor-blood pairs showed overlap that was lower. Tumor tissue displayed a significantly greater top-250-clone fraction than blood (p = 0.039).

TCR beta cDNA came from approximately 0.55 ug total RNA, primed with a constant-region primer. Generation of the TCR beta libraries relied on three nested multiplex PCR rounds using slightly modified ARM-PCR. Two initial PCR rounds of around 10 cycles each paired TRBV1-TRBV30 forward primers with a C-beta reverse primer. TCRdb recomputed calls from the multiplex PCR reads with MiXCR, one row per CDR3 protein. The table has some 320,000 distinct CDR3 sequences, 65% seen once. A remark on this clonotype: Its antigen is unknown. This may arise from a read error, as a much more abundant clone is one base away.

The source of the blood RNA was unsorted whole blood, and germline DNA was extracted as well. The CDR3 runs to 10 residues. CDR1 and CDR2 from the germline V gene are SQVTM and ANQGSEA. The V gene lost 4 bases and the J gene lost 9 bases, with 9 bases spanning the gap. The genes are TRBV29-1 and TRBJ1-1; D not certain. The source is a man aged 35-49 years with primary liver carcinoma and hepatitis B virus infection. The sequencing sample was made of peripheral blood. The CDR3 DNA sequence: TGCAGCGTTGTGGATGATAAAGCTTTCTTT. It codes for CSVVDDKAFF. The variable domain in full, with the rest retrieved from reference TRBV29-1 and TRBJ1-1, is SAVISQKPSRDICQRGTSLTIQCQVDSQVTMMFWYRQQPGQSLTLIATANQGSEATYESGFVIDKFPISRPNLTFSTLTVSNMSPEDSSIYLCSVVDDKAFFGQGTRLTVV.